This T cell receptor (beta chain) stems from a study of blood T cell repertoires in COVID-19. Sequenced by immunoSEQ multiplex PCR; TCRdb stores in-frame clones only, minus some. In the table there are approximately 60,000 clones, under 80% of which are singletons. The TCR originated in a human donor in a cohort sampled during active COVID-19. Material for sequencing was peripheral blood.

CDR3 residues: CASSPERGWPNTQYF. CDR3 coding DNA: TGTGCCAGCAGTCCGGAGCGGGGTTGGCCAAATACGCAGTATTTT. The chain joins TRBV28 to TRBJ2-3; 7 bases are a match to TRBD2. Trimming at V came to 5 bases and at J to 7 bases, leaving 12 bases not matched to a gene. Per germline, CDR1 MDHEN and CDR2 SYDVKM. The CDR3 runs 15 residues.